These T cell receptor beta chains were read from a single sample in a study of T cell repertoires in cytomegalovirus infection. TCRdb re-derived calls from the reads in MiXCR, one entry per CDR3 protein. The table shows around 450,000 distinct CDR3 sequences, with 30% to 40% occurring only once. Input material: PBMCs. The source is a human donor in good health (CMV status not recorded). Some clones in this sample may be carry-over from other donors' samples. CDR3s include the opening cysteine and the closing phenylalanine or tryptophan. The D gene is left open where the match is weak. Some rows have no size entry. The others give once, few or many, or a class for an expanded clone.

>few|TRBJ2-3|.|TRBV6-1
CASSEGDAGDTQYF
TGTGCCAGCAGTGAAGGGGACGCGGGGGATACGCAGTATTTT
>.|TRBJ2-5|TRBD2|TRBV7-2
CASTPGGARETQYF
TGTGCCAGCACCCCGGGGGGGGCTCGTGAGACCCAGTACTTC
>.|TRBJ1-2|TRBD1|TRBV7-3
CASSPSDRGTTNCGYTF
TGTGCCAGCAGCCCCTCGGACAGGGGGACCACTAACTGTGGCTACACCTTC
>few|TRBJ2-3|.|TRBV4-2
CASSQGESDTQYF
TGTGCCAGCAGCCAAGGAGAGTCAGATACGCAGTATTTT
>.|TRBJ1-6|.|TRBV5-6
CASSVRTNSPLHF
TGTGCCAGCAGCGTAAGAACGAATTCACCCCTCCACTTT
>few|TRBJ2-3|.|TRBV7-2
CASSLVGGAGVDTQYF
TGTGCCAGCAGCTTAGTAGGGGGGGCTGGAGTAGATACGCAGTATTTT
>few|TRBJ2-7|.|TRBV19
CASQQGLGSYEQYF
TGTGCCAGTCAGCAGGGGTTGGGCTCCTACGAGCAGTACTTC
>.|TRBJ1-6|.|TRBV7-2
CASILGGPTHSPLHF
TGTGCCAGCATCTTAGGAGGGCCGACCCATTCACCCCTCCACTTT
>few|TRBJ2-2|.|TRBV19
CATMGGYSGELFF
TGTGCAACCATGGGAGGTTATTCCGGGGAGCTGTTTTTT
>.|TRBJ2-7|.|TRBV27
CASSLSGTREQYF
TGTGCCAGCAGTTTATCTGGGACGCGAGAGCAGTACTTC